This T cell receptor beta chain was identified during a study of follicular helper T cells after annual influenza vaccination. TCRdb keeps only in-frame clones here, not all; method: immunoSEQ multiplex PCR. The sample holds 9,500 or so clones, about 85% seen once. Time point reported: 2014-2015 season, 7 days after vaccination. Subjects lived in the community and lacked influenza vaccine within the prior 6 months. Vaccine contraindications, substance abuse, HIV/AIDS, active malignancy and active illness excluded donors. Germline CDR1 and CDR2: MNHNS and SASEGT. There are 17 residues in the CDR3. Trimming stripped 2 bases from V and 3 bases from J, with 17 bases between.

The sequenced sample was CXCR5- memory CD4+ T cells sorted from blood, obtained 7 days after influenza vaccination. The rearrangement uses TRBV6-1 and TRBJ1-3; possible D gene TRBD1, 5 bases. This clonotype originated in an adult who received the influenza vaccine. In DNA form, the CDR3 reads TGTGCCAGCAGTGAACTGACTCGGGGGTTGAGTGGAAACACCATATATTTT. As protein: CASSELTRGLSGNTIYF.